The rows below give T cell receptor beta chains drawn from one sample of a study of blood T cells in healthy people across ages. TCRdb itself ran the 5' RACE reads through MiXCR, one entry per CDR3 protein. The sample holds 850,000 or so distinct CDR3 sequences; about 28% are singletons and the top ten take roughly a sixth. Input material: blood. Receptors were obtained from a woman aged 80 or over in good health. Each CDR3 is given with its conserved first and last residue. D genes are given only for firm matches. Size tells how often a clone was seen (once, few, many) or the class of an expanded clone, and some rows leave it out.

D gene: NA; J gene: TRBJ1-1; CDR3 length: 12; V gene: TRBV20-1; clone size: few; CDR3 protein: CSGRVGSTEAFF; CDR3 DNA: TGCAGTGGGCGGGTGGGGAGCACTGAAGCTTTCTTT
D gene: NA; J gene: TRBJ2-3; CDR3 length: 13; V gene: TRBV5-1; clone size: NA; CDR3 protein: CASSLWVTDTQYF; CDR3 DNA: TGCGCCAGCAGCTTGTGGGTCACAGATACGCAGTATTTT
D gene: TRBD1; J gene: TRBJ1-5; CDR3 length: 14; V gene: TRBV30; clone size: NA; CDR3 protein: CAWTGTGGNQPQHF; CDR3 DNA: TGTGCCTGGACCGGGACAGGGGGAAATCAGCCCCAGCATTTT
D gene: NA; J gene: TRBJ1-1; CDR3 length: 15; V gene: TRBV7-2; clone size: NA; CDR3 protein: CASSLKTQLDTEAFF; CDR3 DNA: TGTGCCAGCAGCTTAAAAACACAGCTTGACACTGAAGCTTTCTTT
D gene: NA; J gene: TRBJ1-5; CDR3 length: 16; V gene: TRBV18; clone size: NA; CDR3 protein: CASSPRSRGSNQPQHF; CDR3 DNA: TGTGCCAGCTCACCAAGGAGCAGGGGCAGCAATCAGCCCCAGCATTTT
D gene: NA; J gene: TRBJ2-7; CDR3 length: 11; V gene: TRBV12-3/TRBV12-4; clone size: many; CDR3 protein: CASTGAYEQYF; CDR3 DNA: TGTGCCAGCACAGGGGCCTACGAGCAGTACTTC
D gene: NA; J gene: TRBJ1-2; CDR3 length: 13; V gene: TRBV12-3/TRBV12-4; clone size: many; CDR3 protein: CASLGRDGYGYTF; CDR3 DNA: TGTGCCAGCTTGGGCAGGGACGGCTATGGCTACACCTTC
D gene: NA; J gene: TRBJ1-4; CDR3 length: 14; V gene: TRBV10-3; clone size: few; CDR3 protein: CAISTGDTNEKLFF; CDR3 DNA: TGTGCCATCAGCACGGGGGACACCAATGAAAAACTGTTTTTT
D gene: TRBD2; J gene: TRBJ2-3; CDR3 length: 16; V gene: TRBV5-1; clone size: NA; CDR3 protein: CAGSPPERGMTDTQYF; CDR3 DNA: TGCGCCGGCAGCCCCCCGGAGCGGGGGATGACAGATACGCAGTATTTT
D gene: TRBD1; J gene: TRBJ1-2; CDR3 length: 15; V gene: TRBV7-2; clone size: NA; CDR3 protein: CAGSPRQGWNYGYTF; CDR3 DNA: TGTGCCGGCAGCCCAAGACAGGGCTGGAACTATGGCTACACCTTC
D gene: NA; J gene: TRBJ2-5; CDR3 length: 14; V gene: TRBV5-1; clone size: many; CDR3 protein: CASSSTSQEKTQYF; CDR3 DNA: TGCGCCAGCAGCTCGACTAGTCAGGAAAAGACCCAGTACTTC
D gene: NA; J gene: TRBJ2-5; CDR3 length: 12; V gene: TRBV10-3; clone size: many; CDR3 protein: CAAAGEQETQYF; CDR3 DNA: TGTGCCGCTGCTGGGGAACAAGAGACCCAGTACTTC
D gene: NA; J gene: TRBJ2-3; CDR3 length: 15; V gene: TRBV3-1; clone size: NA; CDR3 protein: CASSHGLSGGDTQYF; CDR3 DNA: TGTGCCAGCAGCCATGGGCTCTCGGGTGGAGATACGCAGTATTTT